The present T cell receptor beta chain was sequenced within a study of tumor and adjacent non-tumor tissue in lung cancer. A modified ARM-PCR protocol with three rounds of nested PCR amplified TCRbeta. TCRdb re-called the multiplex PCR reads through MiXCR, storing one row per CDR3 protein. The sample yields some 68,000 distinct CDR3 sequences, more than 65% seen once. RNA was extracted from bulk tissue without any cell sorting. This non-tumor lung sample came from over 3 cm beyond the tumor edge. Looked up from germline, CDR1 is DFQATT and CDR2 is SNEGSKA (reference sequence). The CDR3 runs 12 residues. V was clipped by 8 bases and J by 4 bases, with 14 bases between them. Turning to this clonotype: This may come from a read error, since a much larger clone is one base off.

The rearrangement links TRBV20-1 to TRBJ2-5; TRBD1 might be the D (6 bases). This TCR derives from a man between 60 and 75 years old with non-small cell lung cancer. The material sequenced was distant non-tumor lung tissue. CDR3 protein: CSTEGDGETQYF. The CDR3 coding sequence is TGCAGTACTGAGGGGGATGGAGAGACCCAGTACTTC.